This T cell receptor (beta chain) was captured by sequencing in a study of T-cell reconstitution after alpha-beta-depleted transplantation in children. Broader study findings: Some patients' high day-60 TCRbeta diversity was attributed to recipient cells surviving conditioning. Roughly two months post-transplant, alpha-beta T cells reportedly originated from several hundred graft clones that had expanded. The main origin of T-cell counts and diversity one year after transplant was newly produced T cells.

Trimming took off 5 bases at V and 5 bases at J, with 12 bases between the two ends. The CDR3 runs to 13 residues. Unique molecular identifiers were used to barcode this TCRbeta library. TCRdb analysed the PCR reads with MiXCR anew, one entry per CDR3 protein. The repertoire holds hundreds of thousands of distinct CDR3 sequences, with 10% to 15% as singletons. This clonotype was counted between two and nine times. As yet, its antigen is unknown. Sequenced material: PBMCs, mostly from graft donor cells, taken 360 days after TCRalphabeta/CD19-depleted stem cell transplant. The sequence was obtained from a male patient younger than 18 who had a stem cell transplant for acute myeloid leukemia, so the T cells may come from the graft donor. The rearrangement links TRBV12-3 or TRBV12-4 to TRBJ1-1; D may be TRBD1 (6 bases). CDR3: CASSPGVRTEAFF. DNA of the CDR3: TGTGCCAGCAGTCCAGGGGTGAGGACTGAAGCTTTCTTT.